A selection of T cell receptor beta chains follows, all from one sample in a study of cytomegalovirus exposure and HLA in healthy donors. The repertoire was sequenced with immunoSEQ multiplex PCR; TCRdb's copy has only in-frame clones and lacks some. The data show around 67,000 clones, approximately 78% seen once. The specimen was PBMCs. The receptors derive from a man aged 18 to 29 in good health and CMV-seropositive. Each CDR3 is given with its conserved first and last residue. Each record gives: D gene, clone size, J gene, V gene, CDR3 DNA, CDR3 protein. A D gene is named only where the DNA matches it firmly. Some rows have no size entry. The others give once, few or many, or a class for an expanded clone.

D: TRBD1
size: once
J: TRBJ1-2
V: TRBV29-1
DNA: TGCAGCGTAGAGGGACAGGGAGGCTATGGCTACACCTTC
CDR3: CSVEGQGGYGYTF

D: NA
size: NA
J: TRBJ2-5
V: TRBV14
DNA: TGTGCCAGCAGCCAGAACGGTGGGCGAGAGACCCAGTACTTC
CDR3: CASSQNGGRETQYF

D: NA
size: NA
J: TRBJ2-5
V: TRBV30
DNA: TGTGCCTGGAGTGTAGGCAGGGTTCAAGAGACCCAGTACTTC
CDR3: CAWSVGRVQETQYF

D: NA
size: NA
J: TRBJ2-1
V: TRBV6-6
DNA: TGTGCCAGCATTTCGCTCTCTAGCTCCTACAATGAGCAGTTCTTC
CDR3: CASISLSSSYNEQFF

D: NA
size: NA
J: TRBJ1-2
V: TRBV28
DNA: TGTGCCAGCAGTGGATCAGGGTACTATGGCTACACCTTC
CDR3: CASSGSGYYGYTF

D: NA
size: once
J: TRBJ1-1
V: TRBV6-5
DNA: TGTGCCAGCAGTTCTGTGATAACTATGAACACTGAAGCTTTCTTT
CDR3: CASSSVITMNTEAFF

D: NA
size: few
J: TRBJ1-1
V: TRBV9
DNA: TGTGCCAGCAGCACAGGGCTGACTGAAGCTTTCTTT
CDR3: CASSTGLTEAFF

D: TRBD1
size: NA
J: TRBJ2-5
V: TRBV29-1
DNA: TGCAGCGTTGAACGGCCAGGGGGCGGGCAAGAGACCCAGTACTTC
CDR3: CSVERPGGGQETQYF

D: NA
size: NA
J: TRBJ1-1
V: TRBV6-6
DNA: TGTGCCAGCAGTGTACAGGGTCGGAACACTGAAGCTTTCTTT
CDR3: CASSVQGRNTEAFF

D: NA
size: NA
J: TRBJ1-1
V: TRBV7-8
DNA: TGTGCCAGCAGCTTCCAGGGGCGGAGCACTGAAGCTTTCTTT
CDR3: CASSFQGRSTEAFF

D: TRBD1
size: NA
J: TRBJ2-1
V: TRBV7-9
DNA: TGTGCCAGCAGCTTGGGACAGGGGGCATCAAATGAGCAGTTCTTC
CDR3: CASSLGQGASNEQFF

D: NA
size: once
J: TRBJ1-2
V: TRBV4-1
DNA: TGCGCCAGCAGCCAAGGGGGCAACCCGAGTGGCTACACCTTC
CDR3: CASSQGGNPSGYTF

D: TRBD1
size: NA
J: TRBJ1-1
V: TRBV2
DNA: TGTGCCAGCCGACAGGGAGTAACTGAAGCTTTCTTT
CDR3: CASRQGVTEAFF

D: NA
size: NA
J: TRBJ2-7
V: TRBV13
DNA: TGTGCCAGCAGCTTAACTGAATCCTCCTACGAGCAGTACTTC
CDR3: CASSLTESSYEQYF

D: TRBD1
size: NA
J: TRBJ1-2
V: TRBV4-1
DNA: TGCGCCAGCAGCCCCAGGAGGGGGCCCCCCCATGGCTACACCTTC
CDR3: CASSPRRGPPHGYTF

D: TRBD1
size: few
J: TRBJ2-7
V: TRBV7-9
DNA: TGTGCCAGCAGCGAGACAGGGGAGTACGAGCAGTACTTC
CDR3: CASSETGEYEQYF

D: NA
size: NA
J: TRBJ1-2
V: TRBV30
DNA: TGTGCCTGGAGAGACTACAACTATGGCTACACCTTC
CDR3: CAWRDYNYGYTF

D: TRBD2
size: NA
J: TRBJ2-5
V: TRBV28
DNA: TGTGCCAGCAGTTCCCCTAGCGGGGGTCAAGAGACCCAGTACTTC
CDR3: CASSSPSGGQETQYF

D: TRBD1
size: NA
J: TRBJ2-7
V: TRBV4-1
DNA: TGCGCCAGCAGCCAGAACAGGGGAACCGACGAGCAGTACTTC
CDR3: CASSQNRGTDEQYF

D: TRBD1
size: NA
J: TRBJ2-7
V: TRBV7-8
DNA: TGTGCCAGCAGCTTAGGGGGACAGGGCCTTTTATCCGAGCAGTACTTC
CDR3: CASSLGGQGLLSEQYF

D: TRBD1
size: NA
J: TRBJ2-7
V: TRBV9
DNA: TGTGCCAGCAGCCCTAGGGACAGACTTTACGAGCAGTACTTC
CDR3: CASSPRDRLYEQYF

D: NA
size: NA
J: TRBJ1-2
V: TRBV6-1
DNA: TGTGCCAGCAGAGGGGGACGTTTAGGGGGCTACACCTTC
CDR3: CASRGGRLGGYTF

D: NA
size: NA
J: TRBJ2-7
V: TRBV30
DNA: TGTGCCTGGAGTGTAGCCCCCGAGCAGTACTTC
CDR3: CAWSVAPEQYF

D: TRBD1
size: NA
J: TRBJ1-2
V: TRBV4-1
DNA: TGCGCCAGCAGCCAACCTGGGACAGCGAACTATGGCTACACCTTC
CDR3: CASSQPGTANYGYTF

D: TRBD1
size: NA
J: TRBJ2-1
V: TRBV18
DNA: TGTGCCAGCTCACCTATAGGGGGCGAGCAGTTCTTC
CDR3: CASSPIGGEQFF

D: TRBD1
size: few
J: TRBJ1-5
V: TRBV6-5
DNA: TGTGCCAGCAGTTACTCGGGACAGGACCCGGGGCCCCAGCATTTT
CDR3: CASSYSGQDPGPQHF

D: NA
size: NA
J: TRBJ1-2
V: TRBV4-1
DNA: TGCGCCAGCAGCCATAACAAGGGACAAGTTCTTAACTATGGCTACACCTTC
CDR3: CASSHNKGQVLNYGYTF

D: NA
size: NA
J: TRBJ1-2
V: TRBV30
DNA: TGTGCCTGGAGTGTTGGGCCTACGAGGGACTATGGCTACACCTTC
CDR3: CAWSVGPTRDYGYTF

D: NA
size: NA
J: TRBJ2-5
V: TRBV7-6
DNA: TGTGCCAGCAGCCTTTATGGGGGGGCCGGAGAGACCCAGTACTTC
CDR3: CASSLYGGAGETQYF

D: NA
size: NA
J: TRBJ2-7
V: TRBV6-5
DNA: TGTGCCAGCAGTAAGGAGCTCTCCTACGAGCAGTACTTC
CDR3: CASSKELSYEQYF

D: NA
size: NA
J: TRBJ1-1
V: TRBV30
DNA: TGTGCCTGGAGAACAAGGGGGGGGATTGCAGAAGCTTTCTTT
CDR3: CAWRTRGGIAEAFF

D: NA
size: few
J: TRBJ2-7
V: TRBV28
DNA: TGTGCCAGCAGTTTTACTAGATACGAGCAGTACTTC
CDR3: CASSFTRYEQYF

D: NA
size: once
J: TRBJ2-3
V: TRBV6-1
DNA: TGTGCCAGCAGTGAAGTCAGGGGAGTGAATACGCAGTATTTT
CDR3: CASSEVRGVNTQYF

D: NA
size: NA
J: TRBJ2-5
V: TRBV30
DNA: TGTGCCTGTACGCGGGACAGCCAAGAGACCCAGTACTTC
CDR3: CACTRDSQETQYF

D: NA
size: once
J: TRBJ1-1
V: TRBV4-1
DNA: TGCGTCAGCAGCCCTCCAGAGGGACATCCGAACACTGAAGCTTTCTTT
CDR3: CVSSPPEGHPNTEAFF

D: NA
size: NA
J: TRBJ1-2
V: TRBV5-6
DNA: TGTGCCAGCAGCCAAGGGGAACCGGCCTATGGCTACACCTTC
CDR3: CASSQGEPAYGYTF

D: TRBD1
size: NA
J: TRBJ1-5
V: TRBV6-1
DNA: TGTGCCAGCAGTGGACAGGGCAGCAATCAGCCCCAGCATTTT
CDR3: CASSGQGSNQPQHF

D: TRBD1
size: NA
J: TRBJ2-1
V: TRBV7-9
DNA: TGTGCCAGCAGCACAGGGGGCCGGGAGCAGTTCTTC
CDR3: CASSTGGREQFF

D: TRBD1
size: NA
J: TRBJ2-7
V: TRBV4-2
DNA: TGTGCCAGCAGCTCGACAGGGGGCTACGAGCAGTACTTC
CDR3: CASSSTGGYEQYF

D: NA
size: NA
J: TRBJ2-1
V: TRBV6-5
DNA: TGTGCCAGCAGGAATCCCCCTAACAATGAGCAGTTCTTC
CDR3: CASRNPPNNEQFF

D: TRBD1
size: few
J: TRBJ1-2
V: TRBV19
DNA: TGTGCCAGTAGGATTCCGGGACAGGGATATGGCTACACCTTC
CDR3: CASRIPGQGYGYTF